This T cell receptor (beta chain) is from a study of cytomegalovirus exposure and HLA in healthy donors. Study details: Assignment to the Caucasian-associated ancestry cluster applied to approximately 80% of the approximately 400 genotyped donors. The study's findings and limits: Most TCRs appeared rarely, but some public TCRs recurred in many donors. HLA alleles were associated with 18,000 or so TCR beta sequences in a later analysis at 0.05 false discovery rate.

At the time of sampling, donors were nominally healthy, though unrecorded immune exposures were likely. This clone appeared a few times. What it binds is unknown. V dropped 3 bases and J dropped 7 bases, with 18 bases sitting between them. The germline gives CDR1 WSHSY, CDR2 SAAADI. The CDR3 consists of 16 residues. PCR used 60 Vbeta primers and 13 Jbeta primers. Some clones are missing from TCRdb's copy, which holds only in-frame ones; the method was immunoSEQ multiplex PCR. The repertoire consists of nearly 110,000 clones, with 71% occurring once and the leading ten covering over 2.5%. The sample was PBMCs. V is TRBV10-2 and J is TRBJ1-4; D uncertain. This receptor was identified in a female donor in good health and CMV-seronegative. CDR3 in amino acids: CASSDPRRGGSEKLFF. CDR3 in DNA: TGCGCCAGCAGTGACCCGAGGCGGGGAGGGAGTGAAAAACTGTTTTTT.